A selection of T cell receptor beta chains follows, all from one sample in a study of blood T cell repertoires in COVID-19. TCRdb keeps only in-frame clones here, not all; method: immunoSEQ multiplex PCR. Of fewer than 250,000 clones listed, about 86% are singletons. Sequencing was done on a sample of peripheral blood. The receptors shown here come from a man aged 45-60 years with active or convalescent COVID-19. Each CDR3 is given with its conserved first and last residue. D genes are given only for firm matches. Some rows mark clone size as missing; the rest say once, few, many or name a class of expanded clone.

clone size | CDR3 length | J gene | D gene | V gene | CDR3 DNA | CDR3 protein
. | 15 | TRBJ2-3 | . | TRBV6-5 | TGTGCCAGCAGTTACGAAAGGGGTGGAACAGATACGCAGTATTTT | CASSYERGGTDTQYF
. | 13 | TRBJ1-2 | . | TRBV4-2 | TGTGCCAGCAGCCAGGTGGAGATGGGTAGCTACACCTTC | CASSQVEMGSYTF
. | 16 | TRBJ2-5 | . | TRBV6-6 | TGTGCCAGCAGTCCCACCCGAGGGGGGGGAAGACAGACCCAGTACTTC | CASSPTRGGGRQTQYF
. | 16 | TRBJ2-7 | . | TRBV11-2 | TGTGCCAGCAGCTTAGAAGCCGGGGGGCGATCCTACGAGCAGTACTTC | CASSLEAGGRSYEQYF
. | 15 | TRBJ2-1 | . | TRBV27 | TGTGCCAGCAGTTTATCATACTCCTCAGCGAATGAGCAGTTCTTC | CASSLSYSSANEQFF
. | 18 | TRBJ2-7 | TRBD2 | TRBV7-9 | TGTGCCAGCAGCTTGAAGGTCCGCCTAGCGGGAGTTCGAGCCGAGCAGTACTTC | CASSLKVRLAGVRAEQYF
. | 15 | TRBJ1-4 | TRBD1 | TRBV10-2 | TGCGCCAGCAGCCTCGACAGGGGGCCTAGGGAAAAACTGTTTTTT | CASSLDRGPREKLFF
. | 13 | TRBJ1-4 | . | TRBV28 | TGTGCCAGTCGGGTAGCGGGGAGGGAAAAACTGTTTTTT | CASRVAGREKLFF
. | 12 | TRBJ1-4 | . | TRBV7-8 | TGTGCCAGCACTGCAACTAATGAAAAACTGTTTTTT | CASTATNEKLFF
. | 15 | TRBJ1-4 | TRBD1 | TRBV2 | TGTGCCAGCAGTGAACCGACAGGGGAACGTGAAAAACTGTTTTTT | CASSEPTGEREKLFF
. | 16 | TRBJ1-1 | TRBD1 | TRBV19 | TGTGCCAGTAGTACATCGACAGGGGAGGGTGACACTGAAGCTTTCTTT | CASSTSTGEGDTEAFF
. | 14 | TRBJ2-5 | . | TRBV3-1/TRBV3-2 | TGTGCCAGCAGCCACCCCGGAGGGCAAGAGACCCAGTACTTC | CASSHPGGQETQYF
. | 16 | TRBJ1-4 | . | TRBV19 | TGTGCCAGTAGTCGCACGGACGGGCTTGGGGGGGAAAAACTGTTTTTT | CASSRTDGLGGEKLFF
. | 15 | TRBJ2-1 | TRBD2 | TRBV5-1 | TGCGCCAGCAGCCAACTAGCGGGAGGGCACAATGAGCAGTTCTTC | CASSQLAGGHNEQFF
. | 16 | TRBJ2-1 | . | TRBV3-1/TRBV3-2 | TGTGCCAGCAGCCAAGATAGGGGGGGGACCTACAATGAGCAGTTCTTC | CASSQDRGGTYNEQFF
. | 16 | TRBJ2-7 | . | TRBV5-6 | TGTGCCAGCAGCACCCAAACTAGCTCTAGCTCCTACGAGCAGTACTTC | CASSTQTSSSSYEQYF
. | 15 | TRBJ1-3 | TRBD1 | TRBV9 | TGTGCCAGCAGCGTAGAGGGGGCATCTGGAAACACCATATATTTT | CASSVEGASGNTIYF
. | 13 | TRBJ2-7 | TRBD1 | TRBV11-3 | TGTGCCAGCAGCGCGGGACAGGGCTACGAGCAGTACTTC | CASSAGQGYEQYF
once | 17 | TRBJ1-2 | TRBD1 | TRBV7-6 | TGTGCCAGCAGCTTAGTGGTAGGGGGCTCTGCTAACTATGGCTACACCTTC | CASSLVVGGSANYGYTF
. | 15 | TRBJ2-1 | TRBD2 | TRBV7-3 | TGTGCCAGCAGCACGACTAGCGGTACGTACAATGAGCAGTTCTTC | CASSTTSGTYNEQFF
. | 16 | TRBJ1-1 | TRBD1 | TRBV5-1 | TGCGCCAGCAGCTTGGAGGGGGCAGGATGGAACACTGAAGCTTTCTTT | CASSLEGAGWNTEAFF
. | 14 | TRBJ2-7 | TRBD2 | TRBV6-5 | TGTGCCAGCAGTTTTAGCGGGGGTTACTACGAGCAGTACTTC | CASSFSGGYYEQYF